This T cell receptor beta chain was sequenced for a study of identical twins. Many counts were recorded for this clonotype. Its antigen is undetermined. Germline and junction disagree at one end, which may indicate a read error. This CDR3 comprises 14 residues. Germline CDR1 reads MNHNS; CDR2 reads SASEGT. Study-wide points: Invariant MAIT and iNKT cells may have partly biased zero-insertion analyses. Twin-shared out-of-frame alpha sequences showed excess low generation probability. The study found that models underestimated out-of-frame TCR alpha sharing in monozygotic twins. Rather than following the same donors, the conclusions depended on cross-sectional statistical analysis.

MiXCR, applied by TCRdb to the 5' RACE reads, yields one record per CDR3 protein. This sample has 240,000 or so distinct CDR3 sequences; roughly 7% occur once, and the top ten carry under 4%. The same data also went into a second study, on yellow fever vaccine responses in identical twins.

The chain has TRBV6-1 and TRBJ2-5; D might be TRBD1 or TRBD2, each matching 5 bases. Sequenced input: memory (CD45RO+) T cells sorted from blood. The clonotype comes from a woman aged 18-35 years in good health. The CDR3 sequence: CATSPGDPQGTQYF. The DNA for the CDR3 is TGTGCCACCAGTCCCGGGGACCCCCAGGGAACCCAGTACTTC.